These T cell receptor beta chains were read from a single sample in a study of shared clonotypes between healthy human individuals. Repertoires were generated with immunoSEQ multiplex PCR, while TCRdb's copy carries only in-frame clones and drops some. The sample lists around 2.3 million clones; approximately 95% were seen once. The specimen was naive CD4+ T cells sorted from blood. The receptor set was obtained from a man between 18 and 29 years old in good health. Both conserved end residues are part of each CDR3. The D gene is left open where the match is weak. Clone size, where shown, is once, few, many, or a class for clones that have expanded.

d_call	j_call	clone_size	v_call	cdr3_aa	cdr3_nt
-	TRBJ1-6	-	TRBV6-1	CASSVQGHNSPLHF	TGTGCCAGCAGTGTACAGGGCCATAATTCACCCCTCCACTTT
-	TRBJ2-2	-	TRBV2	CASRQGDFTGELFF	TGTGCCAGCAGACAGGGAGATTTCACCGGGGAGCTGTTTTTT
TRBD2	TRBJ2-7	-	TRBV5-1	CASSYGGALLAGEKYEQYF	TGCGCCAGCAGCTATGGTGGGGCCCTTCTAGCGGGAGAAAAATACGAGCAGTACTTC
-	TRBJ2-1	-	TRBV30	CAWSIPSSSYNEQFF	TGTGCCTGGAGTATCCCTTCGTCCTCCTACAATGAGCAGTTCTTC
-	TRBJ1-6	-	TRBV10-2	CATSLTVANSPLHF	TGCGCCACCAGTCTGACAGTTGCTAATTCACCCCTCCACTTT
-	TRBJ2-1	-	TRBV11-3	CASSFSNYNEQFF	TGTGCCAGCAGCTTTTCTAACTACAATGAGCAGTTCTTC
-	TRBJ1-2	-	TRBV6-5	CASSPSTGNGYTF	TGTGCCAGCAGCCCGTCGACCGGCAATGGCTACACCTTC
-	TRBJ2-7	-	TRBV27	CARTSRDNLRGEQYF	TGTGCCAGAACTTCACGGGACAACCTAAGGGGCGAGCAGTACTTC
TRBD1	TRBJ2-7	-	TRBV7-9	CASSLATGGYEQYF	TGTGCCAGCAGCTTAGCTACAGGGGGCTACGAGCAGTACTTC
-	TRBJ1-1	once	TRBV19	CASSPQARLKTEAFF	TGTGCCAGTAGTCCTCAGGCTCGTTTGAAAACTGAAGCTTTCTTT
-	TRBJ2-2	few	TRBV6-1	CASSSGPSTGELFF	TGTGCCAGCAGCTCAGGGCCTAGCACCGGGGAGCTGTTTTTT
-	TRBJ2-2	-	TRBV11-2	CASSSVGDTGELFF	TGTGCCAGCAGCTCGGTGGGGGACACCGGGGAGCTGTTTTTT
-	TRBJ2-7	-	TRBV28	CASSTQRGGKYF	TGTGCCAGCAGTACACAGCGAGGGGGAAAGTACTTC
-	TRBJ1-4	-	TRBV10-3	CASSGGEKLFF	TGTGCCAGCTCGGGTGGTGAAAAACTGTTTTTT
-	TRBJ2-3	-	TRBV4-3	CASSQEGLDTQYF	TGCGCCAGCAGCCAAGAAGGGTTGGATACGCAGTATTTT
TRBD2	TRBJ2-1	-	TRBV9	CASSAASGMHNEQFF	TGTGCCAGCAGCGCGGCTAGCGGGATGCACAATGAGCAGTTCTTC
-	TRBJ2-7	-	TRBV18	CASSPPTFTYEQYF	TGTGCCAGCTCACCACCGACTTTCACCTACGAGCAGTACTTC
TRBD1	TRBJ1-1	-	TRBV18	CASSERQGSEAFF	TGTGCCAGCTCAGAGAGACAGGGATCTGAAGCTTTCTTT
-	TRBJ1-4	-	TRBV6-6	CASSRLVATNEKLFF	TGTGCCAGCAGTCGACTCGTTGCAACTAATGAAAAACTGTTTTTT
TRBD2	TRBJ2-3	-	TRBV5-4	CASSLLGLAGTDTQYF	TGTGCCAGCAGCTTGCTCGGACTAGCGGGCACAGATACGCAGTATTTT
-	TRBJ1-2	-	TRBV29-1	CSVVAEGWSGYTF	TGCAGCGTTGTGGCTGAAGGGTGGTCCGGCTACACCTTC
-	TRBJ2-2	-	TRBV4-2	CASSLESGTNTGELFF	TGTGCCAGCAGCCTTGAAAGCGGTACTAACACCGGGGAGCTGTTTTTT
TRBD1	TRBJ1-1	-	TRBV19	CASRGQGTNTEAFF	TGTGCCAGTAGGGGACAGGGAACGAACACTGAAGCTTTCTTT
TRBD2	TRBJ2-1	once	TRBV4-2	CASSQGLAGEYNEQFF	TGTGCCAGCAGCCAAGGACTAGCGGGGGAGTACAATGAGCAGTTCTTC
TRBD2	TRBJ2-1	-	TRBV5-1	CASSSRERGNNEQFF	TGCGCCAGCAGCTCGAGGGAGCGGGGGAACAATGAGCAGTTCTTC
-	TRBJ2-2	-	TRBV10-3	CAISEYETTGELFF	TGTGCCATCAGTGAGTATGAGACTACCGGGGAGCTGTTTTTT
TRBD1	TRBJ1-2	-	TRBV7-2	CASSSRGEGYGYTF	TGTGCCAGCAGCTCCAGGGGGGAAGGATATGGCTACACCTTC
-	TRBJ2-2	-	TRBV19	CASSQQAISNTGELFF	TGTGCCAGTAGTCAACAGGCGATTAGTAACACCGGGGAGCTGTTTTTT
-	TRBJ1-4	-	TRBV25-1	CASSEWVGANEKLFF	TGTGCCAGCAGTGAATGGGTAGGGGCTAATGAAAAACTGTTTTTT
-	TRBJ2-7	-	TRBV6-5	CASSYAPGKTYEQYF	TGTGCCAGCAGTTATGCTCCGGGGAAAACCTACGAGCAGTACTTC
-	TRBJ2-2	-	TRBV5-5	CASSFKQGFTGELFF	TGTGCCAGCAGCTTCAAACAGGGATTCACCGGGGAGCTGTTTTTT
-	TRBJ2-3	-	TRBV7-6	CASSLGVDTQYF	TGTGCCAGCAGCTTAGGAGTAGATACGCAGTATTTT
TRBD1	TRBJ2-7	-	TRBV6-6	CASSSLITGAYEQYF	TGTGCCAGCAGCTCGTTAATTACAGGGGCCTACGAGCAGTACTTC
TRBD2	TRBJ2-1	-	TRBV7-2	CASSLVVEASGGNEQFF	TGTGCCAGCAGCTTAGTTGTGGAGGCTAGCGGGGGTAATGAGCAGTTCTTC
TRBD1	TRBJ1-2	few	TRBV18	CASSPSQGVGGYTF	TGTGCCAGCTCACCGTCGCAGGGGGTCGGTGGCTACACCTTC
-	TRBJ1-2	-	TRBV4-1	CASSQGGIPYGYTF	TGCGCCAGCAGCCAGGGGGGAATTCCGTATGGCTACACCTTC
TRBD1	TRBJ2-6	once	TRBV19	CASSPTGVPSGANVLTF	TGTGCCAGTAGTCCCACAGGGGTCCCCTCTGGGGCCAACGTCCTGACTTTC
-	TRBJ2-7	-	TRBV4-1	CASSQDPTESAYEQYF	TGCGCCAGCAGCCAAGATCCGACGGAATCCGCCTACGAGCAGTACTTC
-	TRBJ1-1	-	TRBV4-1	CASSQDQLMNTEAFF	TGCGCCAGCAGCCAAGATCAACTTATGAACACTGAAGCTTTCTTT
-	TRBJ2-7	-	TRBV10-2	CASAGASSYEQYF	TGCGCCAGCGCCGGGGCTAGCTCCTACGAGCAGTACTTC
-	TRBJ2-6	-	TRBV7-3	CASSLGQGRSGANVLTF	TGTGCCAGCAGCTTAGGGCAGGGTCGCTCTGGGGCCAACGTCCTGACTTTC
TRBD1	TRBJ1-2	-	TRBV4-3	CASSQDPGTGYGYTF	TGCGCCAGCAGCCAAGATCCCGGGACAGGGTATGGCTACACCTTC
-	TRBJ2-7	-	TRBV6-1	CASIDTGSSYEQYF	TGTGCCAGCATTGACACTGGAAGCTCCTACGAGCAGTACTTC
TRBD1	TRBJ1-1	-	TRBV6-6	CASRQGDRVANTEAFF	TGTGCCAGCAGACAAGGAGACAGGGTGGCGAACACTGAAGCTTTCTTT
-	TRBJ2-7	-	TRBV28	CASGNGDYEQYF	TGTGCCAGCGGCAACGGCGACTACGAGCAGTACTTC
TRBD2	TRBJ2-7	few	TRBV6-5	CASRIAGTNYYEQYF	TGTGCCAGCAGGATAGCGGGAACGAATTACTACGAGCAGTACTTC
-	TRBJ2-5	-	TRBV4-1	CASSQEGGGGGTQYF	TGCGCCAGCAGCCAAGAGGGAGGGGGTGGAGGGACCCAGTACTTC
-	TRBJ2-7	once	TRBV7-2	CASSSGDSYEQYF	TGTGCCAGCAGCAGTGGTGACTCCTACGAGCAGTACTTC
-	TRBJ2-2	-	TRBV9	CASSVLWGTGNTGELFF	TGTGCCAGCAGCGTACTCTGGGGGACGGGGAACACCGGGGAGCTGTTTTTT
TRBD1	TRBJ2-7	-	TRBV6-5	CASSYQDRGPYEQYF	TGTGCCAGCAGTTACCAGGACAGGGGGCCCTACGAGCAGTACTTC
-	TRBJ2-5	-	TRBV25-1	CASSDSPPGARETQYF	TGTGCCAGCAGTGATTCCCCCCCGGGCGCTCGGGAGACCCAGTACTTC
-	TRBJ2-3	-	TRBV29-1	CSVRQLMADTQYF	TGCAGCGTTCGTCAGCTGATGGCAGATACGCAGTATTTT
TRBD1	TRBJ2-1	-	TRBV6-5	CASSYIAGGDWEQFF	TGTGCCAGCAGTTACATAGCAGGGGGCGATTGGGAGCAGTTCTTC
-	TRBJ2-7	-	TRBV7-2	CASSLGLPGVLEQYF	TGTGCCAGCAGCTTGGGACTCCCTGGGGTCCTCGAGCAGTACTTC
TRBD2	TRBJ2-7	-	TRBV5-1	CASSGLAGSYEQYF	TGCGCCAGCAGCGGGCTAGCGGGTTCCTACGAGCAGTACTTC
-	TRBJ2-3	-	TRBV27	CANPPGLNTDTQYF	TGTGCCAATCCTCCGGGACTTAACACAGATACGCAGTATTTT
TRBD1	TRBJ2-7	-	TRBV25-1	CASSVSWTGSYEQYF	TGTGCCAGCAGTGTTAGCTGGACAGGGTCCTACGAGCAGTACTTC
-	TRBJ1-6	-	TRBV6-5	CASTPSGVGNSPLHF	TGTGCCAGCACCCCCTCGGGGGTGGGTAATTCACCCCTCCACTTT
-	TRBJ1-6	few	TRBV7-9	CASSSHGGGNSPLHF	TGTGCCAGCAGCTCCCATGGGGGGGGCAATTCACCCCTCCACTTT
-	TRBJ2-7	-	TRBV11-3	CASSLDGGRGDEQYF	TGTGCCAGCAGCTTAGATGGTGGCAGGGGCGACGAGCAGTACTTC